This TCR beta chain was sequenced for a study of neurological immune-mediated disorders. V dropped 3 bases and J dropped 2 bases, with 7 bases sitting between them. Germline V gene data show CDR1 as GTSNPN and CDR2 as SVGIG (reference sequence). The CDR3 runs 12 residues. TCRdb re-derived calls from the 5' RACE reads in MiXCR, one entry per CDR3 protein. This table has under 40,000 distinct CDR3 sequences, approximately 4.5% appearing once. Whole-study results and caveats: Private repertoires in all groups were suggested by the finding that expanded clones across subjects shared no CDR3 amino acid sequences.

In its sample, this clonotype was seen many times. Its antigen is currently unknown. For the unsorted libraries, 2 million PBMCs stored at -80 C served as input. The sequence came from a man aged 18-30 years in good health. This sequence joins TRBV30 and TRBJ2-5; unclear D gene. Material: PBMCs. CDR3 nucleotides: TGTGCCTGGAGCGATTTTCAAGAGACCCAGTACTTC. It is translated as CAWSDFQETQYF.